This section outlines one T cell receptor beta chain sequence together with its context. Its antigen is unknown. Here immunoSEQ multiplex PCR was the method, and the copy in TCRdb shows in-frame clones only, minus some. The sample shows about 22,000 clones, roughly 90% of them seen only once. These data come from a study of T cells after posttransplantation cyclophosphamide. Trimming removed 0 bases at V and 4 bases at J, with 9 bases between. The germline V gene encodes CDR1 MNHEY and CDR2 SMNVEV (reference sequence). The CDR3 loop spans 14 amino acids. Study findings and constraints: Later post-transplant blood repertoires were often dominated by donor CD8+ memory clones. Skin or GI-infiltrating T cells shared few TRB sequences with blood. Recipient CMV seropositivity and CMV reactivation strongly tracked TRB clonality.

Sampled 1 year posttransplant, controls received myeloablative marrow transplants, methotrexate and a calcineurin inhibitor. The chain uses TRBV27 and TRBJ1-1; D not resolved. This TCR came from a female patient aged 50-60 years who received an allogeneic stem cell transplant from an unrelated donor, was CMV-positive, and had chronic GVHD only. Some T cells may be graft donor cells. Material: PBMCs, obtained after an allogeneic stem cell transplant with a calcineurin inhibitor and methotrexate. The DNA of the CDR3 is TGTGCCAGCAGTTTATCGATCTTGGCCACTGAAGCTTTCTTT. This encodes CASSLSILATEAFF.